The next 16 T cell receptor beta chains were all read from a single sample in a study of CD8+CD57+ T cells in acquired aplastic anemia. Patients who underwent sequencing had shown CD8+CD57+ cell expansion by flow cytometry. Both TCR beta VDJ combination and CDR3 sequence profiling were carried out. Genomic DNA was the template for this profiling. TCRdb re-derived calls from the reads in MiXCR, one entry per CDR3 protein. The data contain over 250,000 distinct CDR3 sequences, 56% of them singletons. Sequenced: sorted CD4+, CD8+, or CD8+CD57+ T cells (not recorded which) from PBMCs. Receptor source: a human donor with aplastic anemia.

Details on this clonotype: One junction end does not reproduce the germline sequence, and a read error may be involved. This rearrangement joins TRBV7-7 to TRBJ2-7; possibly TRBD1 for D (6 bases). CDR3 length: 15 amino acids. In germline, CDR1 is SSHAT, CDR2 FNYEAQ (reference sequence). The DNA of the CDR3 is TGTGCTAGCAGCTTAGGGGCAGGGGTTGTGTACGAGCAGTACTTC. Translating gives CASSLGAGVVYEQYF.

Notes on this clonotype: A much larger clone lies a single base off, so this may be a read error. The V and J genes are TRBV6-6 and TRBJ1-2, with 8 bases matching TRBD1. CDR3 size: 17 residues. Germline assignment: CDR1 MNHNY and CDR2 SVGAGI (reference sequence). The junction had 8 bases not matched to a gene; V was cut back by 0 bases and J by 2 bases. The CDR3 region has the DNA TGTGCCAGCAGTTACTCGCCCACTAGGACAGGGAACTATGGCTACACCTTC. Protein: CASSYSPTRTGNYGYTF.

The V call is TRBV25-1, the J call TRBJ1-6; 7 bases are shared with TRBD1. Germline V lookup: CDR1 MGHDK, CDR2 SYGVNS. V dropped 7 bases and J dropped 6; count of bases not matched to a gene: 9. There are 15 residues in the CDR3. This CDR3 is CASTSPGTANSPLHF. In DNA form, the CDR3 reads TGTGCCAGCACTAGTCCCGGGACAGCTAATTCACCCCTCCACTTT.

The chain employs TRBV5-4 and TRBJ2-7; 9 nucleotides line up with TRBD1. The CDR3 extends over 14 amino acids. The junction had 7 bases not matched to a gene; V was cut back by 3 bases and J by 6 bases. CDR1 is SGHNT, CDR2 YYREEE, per germline (reference sequence). The CDR3 nucleotides are TGTGCCAGCAGCTCGGGGACAGGGATCCTCGAGCAGTACTTC. As protein: CASSSGTGILEQYF.

In DNA, the CDR3 is TGCGCCAGCAGTGGGGGCAGCGGGCCGTACTACGAGCAGTACTTC. Its protein product is CASSGGSGPYYEQYF. The chain links TRBV10-1 to TRBJ2-7, with TRBD2 as a possible D gene (6 bases). CDR1 and CDR2 from the germline V gene are WNHNN and SYGVQD (reference sequence). Trimming stripped 4 bases from V and 3 bases from J, with 16 bases between. The CDR3 totals 15 residues.

This clonotype was found a few times. The chain recombines TRBV20-1 with TRBJ1-5; TRBD1 matches 7 bases. CDR1 is DFQATT and CDR2 is SNEGSKA in the germline V gene (reference sequence). This CDR3 has 13 amino acids. Unmatched junction bases numbered 7, after V lost 5 bases and J lost 6 bases. CDR3 in amino acids: CSASRTGGQPQHF. The CDR3 DNA is TGCAGTGCTTCTAGGACAGGCGGTCAGCCCCAGCATTTT.

The chain carries TRBV19 and TRBJ1-1, with D uncertain. The CDR3 contains 13 residues. The germline V gene encodes CDR1 LNHDA and CDR2 SQIVND (reference sequence). V gave up 10 bases and J gave up 1 base, with 13 bases separating them. The CDR3 protein is CATRGPQNTEAFF. The CDR3 DNA reads TGTGCCACGCGAGGGCCCCAGAACACTGAAGCTTTCTTT.

The J gene is TRBJ2-7, the V gene TRBV20-1; D uncertain. This CDR3 has 11 residues. Trimming shortened V by 0 bases and J by 6 bases, and 6 bases separated the two germline ends. The germline CDR1 and CDR2 sequences are DFQATT and SNEGSKA (reference sequence). CDR3: CSARDASEQYF. CDR3 sequence (DNA): TGCAGTGCTAGAGACGCAAGCGAGCAGTACTTC.

This rearrangement joins TRBV15 to TRBJ2-7, with 8 bases that match TRBD1. Germline CDR1 LNHNV, CDR2 YYDKDF (reference sequence). V dropped 4 bases and J dropped 6; count of bases not matched to a gene: 8. The CDR3 is 14 residues long. The CDR3 is CATSTSTGVGEQYF. The CDR3 DNA reads as TGTGCCACCAGCACATCGACAGGGGTGGGCGAGCAGTACTTC.

This clonotype was seen many times. The chain carries TRBV20-1 and TRBJ1-6, with TRBD1 matching 8 bases. Germline-derived CDR1 and CDR2 are DFQATT and SNEGSKA (reference sequence). Losses at the gene ends were 4 bases for V and 0 bases for J; bases not matched to a gene: 11. The CDR3 is 18 amino acids. The chain's CDR3 is CSATSRDRSSSYNSPLHF. CDR3 DNA: TGCAGTGCTACGTCCCGGGACAGGTCCAGCTCCTATAATTCACCCCTCCACTTT.

This chain uses TRBV10-3 with TRBJ2-2, with TRBD2 matching over 12 bases. The CDR3 consists of 15 residues. V was pared by 2 bases and J by 6 bases, with 1 base of the junction left unmatched. Germline V gene data show CDR1 as ENHRY and CDR2 as SYGVKD. CDR3 sequence (DNA): TGTGCCATCAGTGAGGCTAGCGGGGGGGCCGGGGAGCTGTTTTTT. Translated, it gives CAISEASGGAGELFF.

A word on this clonotype: The junction and the germline gene differ at one end; a read error may be behind it. V and J are TRBV5-1 and TRBJ1-5; 8 nucleotides match TRBD1. Germline V gene lookup returns CDR1 SGHRS and CDR2 YFSETQ. The CDR3 is made up of 14 amino acids. The CDR3 reads CASTKTGDNQPQHF. DNA of the CDR3: TGTGCCAGCACCAAGACAGGGGATAATCAGCCCCAGCATTTT.

This clonotype is a singleton in its sample. This chain connects TRBV7-9 to TRBJ2-5; TRBD1 matches 9 bases. The CDR3 is made up of 14 amino acids. The V gene's germline CDR1 is SEHNR and CDR2 FQNEAQ (reference sequence). The junction had 0 bases not matched to a gene; V was cut back by 0 bases and J by 4 bases. CDR3 protein: CASSLATGGETQYF. As DNA, the CDR3 is TGTGCCAGCAGCTTAGCGACAGGGGGAGAGACCCAGTACTTC.

This clonotype was recorded at least ten times. The chain combines TRBV5-1 with TRBJ2-7, with D unclear. V was pared by 1 base and J by 2 bases, with 13 bases between. Germline V gene lookup returns CDR1 SGHRS and CDR2 YFSETQ. The CDR3 contains 15 residues. CDR3 region: CASSLMPDSPYEQYF. The DNA for the CDR3 is TGCGCCAGCAGCTTGATGCCCGACTCCCCCTACGAGCAGTACTTC.

The V and J genes are TRBV5-1 and TRBJ2-3; the D gene is possibly TRBD2 (7 bases). The V gene lost 3 bases and the J gene lost 4 bases, with 18 bases spanning the gap. The CDR3 sequence is 16 residues long. Germline V lookup: CDR1 SGHRS, CDR2 YFSETQ. CDR3 coding DNA: TGCGCCAGCAGCTCATACGGGGGGCTAGCGGCAGATACGCAGTATTTT. It is translated as CASSSYGGLAADTQYF.

In this sample, this clonotype turned up many times. J is TRBJ2-5 and V is TRBV5-1; TRBD1 agrees at 7 bases. V dropped 4 bases and J dropped 4; count of bases not matched to a gene: 7. The CDR3 length is 14 residues. The V gene's germline CDR1 is SGHRS and CDR2 YFSETQ. Here the CDR3 reads CASSPHGTAETQYF. CDR3 sequence (DNA): TGCGCCAGCAGCCCACATGGGACAGCAGAGACCCAGTACTTC.